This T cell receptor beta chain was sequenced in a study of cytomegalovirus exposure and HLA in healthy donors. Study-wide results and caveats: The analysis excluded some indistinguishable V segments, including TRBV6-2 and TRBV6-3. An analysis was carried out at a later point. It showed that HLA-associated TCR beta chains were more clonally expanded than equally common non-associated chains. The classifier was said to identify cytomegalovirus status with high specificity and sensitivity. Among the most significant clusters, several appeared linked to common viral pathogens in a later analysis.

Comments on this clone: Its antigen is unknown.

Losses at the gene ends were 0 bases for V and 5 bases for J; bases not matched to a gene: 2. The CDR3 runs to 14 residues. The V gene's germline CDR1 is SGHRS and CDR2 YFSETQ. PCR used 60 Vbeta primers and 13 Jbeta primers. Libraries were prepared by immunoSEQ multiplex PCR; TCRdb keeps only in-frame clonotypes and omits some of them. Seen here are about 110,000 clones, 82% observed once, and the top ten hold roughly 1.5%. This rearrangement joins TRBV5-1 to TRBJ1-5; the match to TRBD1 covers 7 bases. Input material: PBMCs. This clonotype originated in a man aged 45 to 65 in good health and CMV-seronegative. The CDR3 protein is CASSLGQGDQPQHF. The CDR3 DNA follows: TGCGCCAGCAGCTTGGGTCAGGGGGATCAGCCCCAGCATTTT.